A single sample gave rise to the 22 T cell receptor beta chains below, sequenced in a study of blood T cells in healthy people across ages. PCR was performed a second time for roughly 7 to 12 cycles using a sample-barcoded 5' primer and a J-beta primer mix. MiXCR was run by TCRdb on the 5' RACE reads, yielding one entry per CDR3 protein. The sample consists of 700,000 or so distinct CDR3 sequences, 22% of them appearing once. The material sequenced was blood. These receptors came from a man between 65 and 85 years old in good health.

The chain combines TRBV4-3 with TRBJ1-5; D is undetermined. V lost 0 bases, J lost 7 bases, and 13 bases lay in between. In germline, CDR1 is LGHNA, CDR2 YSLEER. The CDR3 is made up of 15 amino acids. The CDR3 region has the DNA TGCGCCAGCAGCCAAGATATAGGTACTGCCCAGCCCCAGCATTTT. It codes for CASSQDIGTAQPQHF.

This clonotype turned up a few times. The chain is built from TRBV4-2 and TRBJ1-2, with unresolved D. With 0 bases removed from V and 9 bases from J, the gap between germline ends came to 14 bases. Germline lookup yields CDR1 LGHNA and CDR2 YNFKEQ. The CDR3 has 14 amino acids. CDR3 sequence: CASSQENSGSSYTF. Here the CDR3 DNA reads TGTGCCAGCAGCCAAGAAAACAGCGGATCGAGCTACACCTTC.

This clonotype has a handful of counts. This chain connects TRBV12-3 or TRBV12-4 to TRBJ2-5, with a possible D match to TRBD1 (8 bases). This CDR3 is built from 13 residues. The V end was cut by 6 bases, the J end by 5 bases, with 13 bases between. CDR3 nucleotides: TGTGCCAGCAGGACAGGGGAGGGGGAGACCCAGTACTTC. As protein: CASRTGEGETQYF.

The CDR3 protein is CASSPQSPGTKNIQYF. CDR3 coding DNA: TGTGCCAGCTCACCACAGTCCCCGGGAACCAAAAACATTCAGTACTTC. The chain recombines TRBV18 with TRBJ2-4, with D possibly being TRBD2 (5 bases). The CDR3 runs to 16 residues. V shed 1 base and J shed 2 bases, with 12 bases lying between them. CDR1 is KGHSH, CDR2 LQKENI, per germline.

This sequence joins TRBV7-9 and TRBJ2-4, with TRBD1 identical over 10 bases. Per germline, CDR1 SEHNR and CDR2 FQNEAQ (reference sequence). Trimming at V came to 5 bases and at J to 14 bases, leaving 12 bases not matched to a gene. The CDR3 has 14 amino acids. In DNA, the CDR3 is TGTGCCAGCAGCCCGGGACAGGGGATCCTCCTTGAGTACTTC. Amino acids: CASSPGQGILLEYF.

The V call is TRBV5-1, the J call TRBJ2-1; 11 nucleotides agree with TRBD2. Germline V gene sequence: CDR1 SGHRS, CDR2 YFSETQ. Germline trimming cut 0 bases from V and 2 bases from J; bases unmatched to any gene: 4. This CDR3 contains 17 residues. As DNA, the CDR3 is TGCGCCAGCAGCTTGGTTCTAGCGGGGGGCACCTACAATGAGCAGTTCTTC. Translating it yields CASSLVLAGGTYNEQFF.

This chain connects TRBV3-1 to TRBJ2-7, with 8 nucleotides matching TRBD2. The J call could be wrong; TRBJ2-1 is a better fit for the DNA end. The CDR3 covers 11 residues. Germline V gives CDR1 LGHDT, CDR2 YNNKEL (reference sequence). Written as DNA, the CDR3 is TGTGCCAGCAGCGTCGGACTAGCGCAGTTCTTC. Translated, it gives CASSVGLAQFF.

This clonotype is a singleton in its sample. The CDR3 DNA sequence: TGTGCCAGCAGTAACCACAGAGAAAAACTGTTTTTT. Translation gives CASSNHREKLFF. The chain has TRBV12-3 or TRBV12-4 and TRBJ1-4, with no clear D. The CDR3 runs to 12 residues. Deletions cut 5 bases from V and 8 bases from J, with 9 bases between.

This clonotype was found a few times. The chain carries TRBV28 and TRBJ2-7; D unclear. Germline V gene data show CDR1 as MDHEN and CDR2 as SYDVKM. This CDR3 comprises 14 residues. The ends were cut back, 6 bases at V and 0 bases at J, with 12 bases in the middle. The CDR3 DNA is TGTGCCAGCAGACGGGCAGGCGACTCCTACGAGCAGTACTTC. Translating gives CASRRAGDSYEQYF.

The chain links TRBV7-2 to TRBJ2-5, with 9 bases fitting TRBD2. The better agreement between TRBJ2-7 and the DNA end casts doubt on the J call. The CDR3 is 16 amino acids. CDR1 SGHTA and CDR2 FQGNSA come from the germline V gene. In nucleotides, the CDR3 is TGTGCCAGCAGCTTAGCAGGGACTAGCAGCCCCTACGAGCAGTACGTC. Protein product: CASSLAGTSSPYEQYV.

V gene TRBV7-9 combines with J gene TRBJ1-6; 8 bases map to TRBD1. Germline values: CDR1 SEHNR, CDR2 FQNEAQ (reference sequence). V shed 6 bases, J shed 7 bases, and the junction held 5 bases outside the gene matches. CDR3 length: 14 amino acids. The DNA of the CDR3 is TGTGCCAGCAGGTGGACAGGGCTAAATTCACCCCTCCACTTT. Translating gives CASRWTGLNSPLHF.

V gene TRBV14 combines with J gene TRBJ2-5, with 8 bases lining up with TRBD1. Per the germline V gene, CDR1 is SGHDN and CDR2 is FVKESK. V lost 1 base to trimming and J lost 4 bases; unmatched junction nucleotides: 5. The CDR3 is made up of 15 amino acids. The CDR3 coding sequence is TGTGCCAGCAGCCAAGGTCCAGGGGGCTTAGAGACCCAGTACTTC. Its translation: CASSQGPGGLETQYF. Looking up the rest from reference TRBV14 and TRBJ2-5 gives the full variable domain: EAGVTQFPSHSVIEKGQTVTLRCDPISGHDNLYWYRRVMGKEIKFLLHFVKESKQDESGMPNNRFLAERTGGTYSTLKVQPAELEDSGVYFCASSQGPGGLETQYFGPGTRLLVL.

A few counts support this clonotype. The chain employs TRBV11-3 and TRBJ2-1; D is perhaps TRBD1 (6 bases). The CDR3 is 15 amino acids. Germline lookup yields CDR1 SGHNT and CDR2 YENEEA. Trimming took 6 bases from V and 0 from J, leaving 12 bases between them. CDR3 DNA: TGTGCCAGCAGTTCCGGACAGAGCTCCTACAATGAGCAGTTCTTC. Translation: CASSSGQSSYNEQFF.

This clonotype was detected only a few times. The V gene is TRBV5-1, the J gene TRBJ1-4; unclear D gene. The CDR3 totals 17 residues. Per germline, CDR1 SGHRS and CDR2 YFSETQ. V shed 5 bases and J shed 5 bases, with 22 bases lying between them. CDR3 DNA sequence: TGCGCCAGCAGGGGAGCTGGTTCCCGAGGCGGAAATGAAAAACTGTTTTTT. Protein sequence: CASRGAGSRGGNEKLFF. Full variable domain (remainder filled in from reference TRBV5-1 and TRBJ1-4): KAGVTQTPRYLIKTRGQQVTLSCSPISGHRSVSWYQQTPGQGLQFLFEYFSETQRNKGNFPGRFSGRQFSNSRSEMNVSTLELGDSALYLCASRGAGSRGGNEKLFFGSGTQLSVL.

Here the CDR3 DNA reads TGTGCCAGCAGTGAGGGACACCAAAATAACTATGGCTACACCTTC. The encoded protein is CASSEGHQNNYGYTF. The chain uses TRBV6-1 and TRBJ1-2; perhaps TRBD1 as D (6 bases). From germline, CDR1 is MNHNS and CDR2 SASEGT. With 3 bases removed from V and 1 base from J, the gap between germline ends came to 12 bases. The CDR3 has 15 amino acids.

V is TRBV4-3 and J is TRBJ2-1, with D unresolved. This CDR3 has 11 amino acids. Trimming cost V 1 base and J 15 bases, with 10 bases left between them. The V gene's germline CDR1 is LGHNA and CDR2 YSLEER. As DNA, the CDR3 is TGCGCCAGCAGCCAAGGGACGGCTCTGTTCTTC. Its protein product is CASSQGTALFF.

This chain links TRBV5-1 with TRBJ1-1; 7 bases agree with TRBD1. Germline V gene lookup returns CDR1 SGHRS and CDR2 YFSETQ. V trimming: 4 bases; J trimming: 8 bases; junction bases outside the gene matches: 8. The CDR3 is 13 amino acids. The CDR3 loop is CASSPRPDREAFF. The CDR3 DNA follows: TGCGCCAGCAGCCCGCGCCCGGACAGGGAAGCTTTCTTT.

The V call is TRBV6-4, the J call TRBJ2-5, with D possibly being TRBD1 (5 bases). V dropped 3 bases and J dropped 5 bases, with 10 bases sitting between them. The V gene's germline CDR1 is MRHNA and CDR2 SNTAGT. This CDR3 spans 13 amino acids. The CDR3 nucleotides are TGTGCCAGCAGTGAACAGGTCGGGGAGACCCAGTACTTC. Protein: CASSEQVGETQYF.

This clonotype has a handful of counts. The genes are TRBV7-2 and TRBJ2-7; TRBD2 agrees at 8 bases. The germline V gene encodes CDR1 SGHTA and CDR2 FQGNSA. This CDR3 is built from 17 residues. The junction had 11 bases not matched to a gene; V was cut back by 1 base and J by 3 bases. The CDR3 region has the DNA TGTGCCAGCAGCTTAGGGGTCCCTAGCGGGCGGTACTACGAGCAGTACGTC. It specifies CASSLGVPSGRYYEQYV.

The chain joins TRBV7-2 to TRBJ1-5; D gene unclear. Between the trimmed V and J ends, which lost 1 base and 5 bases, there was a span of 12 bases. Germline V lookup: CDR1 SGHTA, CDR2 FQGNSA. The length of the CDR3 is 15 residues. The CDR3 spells CASSLVWSSDQPQHF. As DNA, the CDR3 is TGTGCCAGCAGCTTAGTTTGGAGCTCCGATCAGCCCCAGCATTTT.

CDR3 in DNA: TGTGCCAGCTCACCACAGACAGTTAATGAAAAACTGTTTTTT. Amino acids: CASSPQTVNEKLFF. This rearrangement joins TRBV18 to TRBJ1-4; a possible D gene is TRBD1 (5 bases). Germline values: CDR1 KGHSH, CDR2 LQKENI. This CDR3 comprises 14 residues. V dropped 1 base and J dropped 4 bases, with 7 bases sitting between them.

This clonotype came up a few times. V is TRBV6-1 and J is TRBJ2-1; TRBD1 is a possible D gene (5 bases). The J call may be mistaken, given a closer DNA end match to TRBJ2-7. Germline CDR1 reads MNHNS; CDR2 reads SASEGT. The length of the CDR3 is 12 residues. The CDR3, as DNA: TGTGCCAGCAGGAAAGACAGTTACGAGCAGTACTTC. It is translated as CASRKDSYEQYF.